The 13 T cell receptor beta chains given below trace back to one sample, sequenced in a study of Ad26.COV2.S vaccination and SARS-CoV-2 variants. Produced via immunoSEQ multiplex PCR; TCRdb's table is partial and in-frame only. The data contain around 340,000 clones, less than 90% of them singletons. Regarding treatment: 15 to 20 received Ad26.COV2.S at low or high dose, single or two shots; several received placebo; per-sample allocation not given. Collection of the samples took place on day 63 after the first injection of vaccine or placebo. Sequenced here: peripheral blood, sampled in a trial of Ad26.COV2.S vaccine versus placebo. The source is a person aged 18 to 59 who received the Ad26.COV2.S COVID-19 vaccine or a placebo.

V gene TRBV27 combines with J gene TRBJ2-7, with 9 bases that match TRBD1. CDR1 MNHEY and CDR2 SMNVEV come from the germline V gene (reference sequence). The CDR3 extends over 15 amino acids. J gave up 3 bases and V 6 bases, and 9 bases lay outside the gene matches. The CDR3 spells CASSTGTGFGYEQYF. The DNA for the CDR3 is TGTGCCAGCAGCACCGGGACAGGGTTTGGCTACGAGCAGTACTTC.

V and J are TRBV7-3 and TRBJ2-5; D might be TRBD1 (6 bases). The CDR3 length is 15 residues. Germline lookup yields CDR1 SGHTA and CDR2 FQGTGA. Trimming took 5 bases from V and 2 from J, leaving 15 bases between them. The CDR3 nucleotides are TGTGCCAGCAGCAAAGCCGGGACAAAACAAGAGACCCAGTACTTC. Amino acid sequence: CASSKAGTKQETQYF. Supplemented by reference TRBV7-3 and TRBJ2-5, the full variable domain reads GAGVSQTPSNKVTEKGKYVELRCDPISGHTALYWYRQSLGQGPEFLIYFQGTGAADDSGLPNDRFFAVRPEGSVSTLKIQRTERGDSAVYLCASSKAGTKQETQYFGPGTRLLVL.

CDR3 coding DNA: TGTGCCAGCAGTTATCGGCGGGAGTACAATGAGCAGTTCTTC. Translating gives CASSYRREYNEQFF. This chain uses TRBV6-2 or TRBV6-3 with TRBJ2-1; 7 bases agree with TRBD2. V lost 3 bases to trimming and J lost 4 bases; unmatched junction nucleotides: 3. Germline CDR1 and CDR2: MNHEY and SVGEGT. The CDR3 sequence is 14 residues long.

This clone was observed a single time. V and J are TRBV7-2 and TRBJ2-3; D remains ambiguous. This CDR3 comprises 12 residues. CDR1 and CDR2 (germline): SGHTA, FQGNSA. With 5 bases removed from V and 2 bases from J, the gap between germline ends came to 5 bases. The CDR3 bases are TGTGCCAGCAGCCCGCCCACAGATACGCAGTATTTT. The encoded protein is CASSPPTDTQYF.

This chain links TRBV5-4 with TRBJ2-7; 9 nucleotides align to TRBD1. The CDR3 extends over 15 amino acids. The junction had 11 bases not matched to a gene; V was cut back by 3 bases and J by 7 bases. Germline V gives CDR1 SGHNT, CDR2 YYREEE (reference sequence). The CDR3, as DNA: TGTGCCAGCAGCTACGTAACTACAGGGGGCAGGGAGCAGTACTTC. Amino acids: CASSYVTTGGREQYF.

The CDR3 nucleotides are TGTGCCAGCAGCCCCCGCGGGGGGGGCTCTGGAAACACCATATATTTT. Its translation: CASSPRGGGSGNTIYF. The rearrangement joins TRBV7-9 to TRBJ1-3, with a weak D call TRBD1 (5 bases). Trimming took 5 bases from V and 0 from J, leaving 14 bases between them. Germline-derived CDR1 and CDR2 are SEHNR and FQNEAQ (reference sequence). The CDR3 is 16 amino acids.

This chain uses TRBV11-2 with TRBJ2-2, with 10 bases lining up with TRBD2. Germline assignment: CDR1 SGHAT and CDR2 FQNNGV. Unmatched junction bases numbered 5, after V lost 2 bases and J lost 5 bases. The CDR3 sequence is 16 residues long. The CDR3: CASSLFTSGETGELFF. The CDR3 coding sequence is TGTGCCAGCAGCTTATTTACTAGCGGGGAAACCGGGGAGCTGTTTTTT.

This chain uses TRBV29-1 with TRBJ2-7; tentative D call: TRBD1 (5 bases). This CDR3 contains 14 residues. CDR1 is SQVTM and CDR2 is ANQGSEA in the germline V gene. The ends were cut back, 3 bases at V and 2 bases at J, with 14 bases in the middle. CDR3 residues: CSVEKGDRPYEQYF. The CDR3 nucleotides are TGCAGCGTTGAGAAGGGTGACAGACCCTACGAGCAGTACTTC.

The chain carries TRBV19 and TRBJ2-6; TRBD1 matches at 8 bases. The germline V gene encodes CDR1 LNHDA and CDR2 SQIVND (reference sequence). V lost 3 bases and J lost 4; bases outside the gene matches: 2. CDR3 length equals 15 residues. The CDR3 spells CASSMTGVGANVLTF. The CDR3 coding sequence is TGTGCCAGTAGTATGACAGGGGTAGGGGCCAACGTCCTGACTTTC.

The V gene is TRBV7-2, the J gene TRBJ2-1, with TRBD2 matching 9 bases. Germline-derived CDR1 and CDR2 are SGHTA and FQGNSA. The CDR3 spans 14 residues. V shed 6 bases, J shed 6 bases, and the junction held 6 bases outside the gene matches. The DNA of the CDR3 is TGTGCCAGCAGAATAGCGGGAGTTGGCAATGAGCAGTTCTTC. Its protein is CASRIAGVGNEQFF.

The V gene is TRBV6-5, the J gene TRBJ2-1; 11 bases agree with TRBD1. Per the germline V gene, CDR1 is MNHEY and CDR2 is SVGAGI. The CDR3 is 14 residues long. V lost 5 bases to trimming and J lost 10 bases; unmatched junction nucleotides: 7. The CDR3 region is CASSTGQGAQEQFF. The CDR3 nucleotides read TGTGCCAGCAGTACCGGACAGGGGGCTCAAGAGCAGTTCTTC.

This clone was seen repeatedly, ten times or more. V gene TRBV27 combines with J gene TRBJ2-7; TRBD1 agrees at 7 bases. Germline CDR1 and CDR2: MNHEY and SMNVEV (reference sequence). V lost 6 bases to trimming and J lost 5 bases; unmatched junction nucleotides: 4. This CDR3 contains 12 residues. The CDR3 sequence: CASSLTGDEQYF. CDR3 in DNA: TGTGCCAGCAGCCTAACAGGGGACGAGCAGTACTTC.

The rearrangement joins TRBV6-6 to TRBJ1-1, with D hard to call. The germline CDR1 and CDR2 sequences are MNHNY and SVGAGI (reference sequence). CDR3 length: 11 residues. V was trimmed by 8 bases and J by 4 bases, leaving 8 bases between them. CDR3 DNA sequence: TGTGCCAGCTGGGGATCCACTGAAGCTTTCTTT. Encoded protein: CASWGSTEAFF.